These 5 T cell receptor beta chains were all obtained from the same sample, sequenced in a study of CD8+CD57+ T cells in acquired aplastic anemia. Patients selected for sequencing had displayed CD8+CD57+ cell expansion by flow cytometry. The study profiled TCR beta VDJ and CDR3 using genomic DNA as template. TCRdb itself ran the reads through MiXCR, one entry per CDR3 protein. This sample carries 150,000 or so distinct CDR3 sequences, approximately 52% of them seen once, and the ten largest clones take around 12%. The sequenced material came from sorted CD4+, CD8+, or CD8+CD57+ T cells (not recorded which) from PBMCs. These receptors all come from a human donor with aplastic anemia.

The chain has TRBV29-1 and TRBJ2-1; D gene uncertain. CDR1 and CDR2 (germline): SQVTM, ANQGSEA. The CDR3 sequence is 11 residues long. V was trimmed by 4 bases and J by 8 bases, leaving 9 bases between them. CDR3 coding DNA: TGCAGCGTTGTCGAAAATCATGAGCAGTTCTTC. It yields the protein CSVVENHEQFF.

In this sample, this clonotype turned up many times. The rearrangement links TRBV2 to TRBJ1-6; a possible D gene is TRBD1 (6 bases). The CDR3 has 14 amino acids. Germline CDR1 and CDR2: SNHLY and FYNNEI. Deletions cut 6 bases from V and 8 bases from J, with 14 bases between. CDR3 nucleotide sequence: TGTGCCAGCAGCAAAACAGGGTATGATTCACCCCTCCACTTT. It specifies CASSKTGYDSPLHF.

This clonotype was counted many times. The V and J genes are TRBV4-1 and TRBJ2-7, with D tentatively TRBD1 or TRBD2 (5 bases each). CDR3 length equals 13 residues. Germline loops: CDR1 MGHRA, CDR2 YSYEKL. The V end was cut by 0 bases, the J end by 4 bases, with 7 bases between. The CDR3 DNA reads TGCGCCAGCAGCCAAGAGAGGGGATACGAGCAGTACTTC. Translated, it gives CASSQERGYEQYF.

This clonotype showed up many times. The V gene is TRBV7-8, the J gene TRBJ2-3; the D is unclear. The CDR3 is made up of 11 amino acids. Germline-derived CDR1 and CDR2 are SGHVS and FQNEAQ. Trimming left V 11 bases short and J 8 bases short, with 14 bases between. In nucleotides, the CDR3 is TGTGCCGGCCACCGGTTGGGTACGCAGTATTTT. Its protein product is CAGHRLGTQYF.

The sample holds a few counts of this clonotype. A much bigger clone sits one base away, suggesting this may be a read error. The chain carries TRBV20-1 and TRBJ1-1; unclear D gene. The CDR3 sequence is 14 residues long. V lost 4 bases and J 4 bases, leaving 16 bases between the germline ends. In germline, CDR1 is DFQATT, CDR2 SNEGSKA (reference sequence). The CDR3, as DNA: TGCAGTGCTAAGGAAGGTGGGAGGGCCACTGAAGCTTTCTTT. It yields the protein CSAKEGGRATEAFF.